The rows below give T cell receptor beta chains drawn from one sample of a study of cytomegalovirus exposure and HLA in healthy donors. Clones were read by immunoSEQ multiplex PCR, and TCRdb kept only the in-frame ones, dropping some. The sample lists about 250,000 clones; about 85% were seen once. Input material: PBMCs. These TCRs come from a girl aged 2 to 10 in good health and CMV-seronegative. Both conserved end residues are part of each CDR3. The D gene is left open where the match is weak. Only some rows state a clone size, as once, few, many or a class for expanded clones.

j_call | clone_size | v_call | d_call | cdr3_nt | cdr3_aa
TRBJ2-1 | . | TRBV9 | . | TGTGCCAGCACCACTAGGATCCACTCCTACAATGAGCAGTTCTTC | CASTTRIHSYNEQFF
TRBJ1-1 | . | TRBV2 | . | TGTGCCAGCACCCTACCACAGGGGAACACTGAAGCTTTCTTT | CASTLPQGNTEAFF
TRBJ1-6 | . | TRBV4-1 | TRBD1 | TGCGCCAGCGGCCGGGACAGGGGGTCCTATAATTCACCCCTCCACTTT | CASGRDRGSYNSPLHF
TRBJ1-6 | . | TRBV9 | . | TGTGCCAGCAGCGTAGAAGGCTTGCGGGCAAATTCACCCCTCCACTTT | CASSVEGLRANSPLHF
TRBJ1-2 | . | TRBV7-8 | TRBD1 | TGTGCCAGCAGCTTAAGGACAGGGACTTCCAACTATGGCTACACCTTC | CASSLRTGTSNYGYTF
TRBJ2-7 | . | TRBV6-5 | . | TGTGCCAGCAGTTACTCGAGGAGGGCCGGGTACGAGCAGTACTTC | CASSYSRRAGYEQYF
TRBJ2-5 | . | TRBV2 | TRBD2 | TGTGCCAGCAGTGAATGGGGTAGCGGGGGGGAGACCCAGTACTTC | CASSEWGSGGETQYF
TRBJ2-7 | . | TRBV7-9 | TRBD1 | TGTGCCAGCAGCCCAACCTGGGACAGGGGAACCCGATCTAAGTACGAGCAGTACTTC | CASSPTWDRGTRSKYEQYF
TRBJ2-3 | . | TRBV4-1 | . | TGCGCCAGCAGCCAAGGACAGGATAACACAGATACGCAGTATTTT | CASSQGQDNTDTQYF
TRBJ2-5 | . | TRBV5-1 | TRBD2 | TGCGCCAGCAGCTTGGGAGCGGGAGGGGAACAAGAGACCCAGTACTTC | CASSLGAGGEQETQYF
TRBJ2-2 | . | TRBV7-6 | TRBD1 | TGTGCCAGCAGCTCCAGGGGGCGCGGGGAGCTGTTTTTT | CASSSRGRGELFF
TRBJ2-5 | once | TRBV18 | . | TGTGCCAGCTCACCACCGGGCAGATCAGAGACCCAGTACTTC | CASSPPGRSETQYF
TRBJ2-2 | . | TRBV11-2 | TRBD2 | TGTGCCAGCAGCCGACTAGCGGGCCCGAACACCGGGGAGCTGTTTTTT | CASSRLAGPNTGELFF
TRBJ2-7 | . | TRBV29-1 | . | TGCAGCGTTGAAGATCCCGGAGGTTACTACGAGCAGTACTTC | CSVEDPGGYYEQYF
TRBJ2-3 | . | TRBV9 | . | TGTGCCGACGGGGAGTTAGAGGATACGCAGTATTTT | CADGELEDTQYF
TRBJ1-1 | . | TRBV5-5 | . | TGTGCCAGCAGCTTGAGTCCAGGGATTGAAGCTTTCTTT | CASSLSPGIEAFF
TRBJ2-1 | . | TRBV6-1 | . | TGTGCCAGCAGTGAAGCGCTAGGCCCTTACAATGAGCAGTTCTTC | CASSEALGPYNEQFF